What follows are 2 T cell receptor beta chains derived from one specimen sequenced in a study of molecular identifiers for immune sequencing clone quantification. TCRdb itself ran the PCR reads through MiXCR, one entry per CDR3 protein. The sample lists about 54,000 distinct CDR3 sequences, approximately 26% seen once, with about 1.9% in the top ten. Sequenced: naive CD8+ T cells from blood, with Jurkat cell RNA spiked in. Subset of the sample: FACS-sorted CD8+CD4-CCR7+CD45RA+ naive T cells. The receptors were sampled from a human donor in good health. Some libraries in this study had Jurkat cell RNA spiked in.

This clonotype appeared many times. The gene calls are TRBV7-9 and TRBJ1-1; D is unresolved. V lost 4 bases and J 1 base, leaving 13 bases between the germline ends. Germline lookup yields CDR1 SEHNR and CDR2 FQNEAQ (reference sequence). The CDR3 has 15 residues. DNA of the CDR3: TGTGCCAGCAGCTCGCCGGACGTGGCGAACACTGAAGCTTTCTTT. Its protein is CASSSPDVANTEAFF.

As concerns this clonotype: A much larger clone lies a single base off, so this may be a read error. The chain couples TRBV19 to TRBJ1-5, with D perhaps matching TRBD1 (5 bases). The CDR3 has 12 residues. Germline loops: CDR1 LNHDA, CDR2 SQIVND (reference sequence). CDR3 sequence reads: CASRQGSQPQRF. CDR3 coding DNA: TGTGCCAGCAGGCAGGGTAGTCAGCCCCAGCGTTTT.